This is a list of T cell receptor beta chains from one sample in a study of T cells in Graves' hyperthyroidism and ophthalmopathy. TCRdb re-called the multiplex PCR reads with MiXCR, one entry per CDR3 protein. The data show about 210,000 distinct CDR3 sequences, 15% to 20% seen once. The sequenced sample was blood. Receptors were obtained from a man aged 45-65 years with Graves' hyperthyroidism. Both conserved end residues are part of each CDR3. The D gene is left open where the match is weak. Size values are once, few and many counts, or a class for expanded clones, and some rows have none.

v_call	j_call	clone_size	d_call	cdr3_aa	cdr3_nt
TRBV7-2	TRBJ1-2	many	-	CASSLMLGTYGYTF	TGTGCCAGCAGCTTAATGCTGGGGACCTATGGCTACACCTTC
TRBV12-3/TRBV12-4	TRBJ1-1	many	-	CASSPGGVGATEAFF	TGTGCCAGCAGTCCCGGAGGCGTCGGGGCCACTGAAGCTTTCTTT
TRBV5-1	TRBJ2-7	many	TRBD2	CASSPGTSGRLVYEQYF	TGCGCCAGCAGCCCCGGGACTAGCGGGAGGTTGGTGTACGAGCAGTACTTC
TRBV5-1	TRBJ1-1	-	-	CTSSPGPWESEAFF	TGCACCAGCAGCCCAGGGCCATGGGAATCTGAAGCTTTCTTT
TRBV5-1	TRBJ2-5	-	-	CASSLLPTGNQETQYF	TGCGCCAGCAGCTTGCTCCCAACAGGGAATCAAGAGACCCAGTACTTC
TRBV5-4	TRBJ2-6	-	TRBD1	CASRKPGQGAPGANVLTF	TGTGCCAGCAGAAAACCGGGACAGGGGGCGCCCGGGGCCAACGTCCTGACTTTC
TRBV5-4	TRBJ2-2	-	TRBD1	CASSLMTGGTGELFF	TGTGCCAGCAGCCTGATGACAGGGGGCACCGGGGAGCTGTTTTTT
TRBV2	TRBJ2-5	-	TRBD1	CASRRDRGSETQYF	TGTGCCAGCCGCCGGGACAGAGGTAGCGAGACCCAGTACTTC
TRBV2	TRBJ2-7	many	-	CASSWSPNSSYEQYF	TGTGCCAGCAGCTGGTCACCGAATAGCTCCTACGAGCAGTACTTC
TRBV2	TRBJ1-2	many	-	CASSSTENYGYTF	TGTGCCAGCAGTTCGACAGAAAACTATGGCTACACCTTC
TRBV3-1	TRBJ2-1	many	TRBD2	CASSPGLAGDEQFF	TGTGCCAGCAGCCCGGGACTAGCGGGAGATGAACAGTTCTTC
TRBV20-1	TRBJ1-6	many	TRBD1	CSATDRGGVGSPLHF	TGCAGTGCTACCGACAGGGGGGGAGTTGGTTCACCCCTCCACTTT
TRBV20-1	TRBJ2-1	many	-	CSARDTAYNEQFF	TGCAGTGCTAGAGACACGGCCTACAATGAGCAGTTCTTC
TRBV7-2	TRBJ2-5	many	-	CASSLFETQYF	TGTGCCAGCAGCTTATTTGAGACCCAGTACTTC
TRBV11-2	TRBJ2-7	many	-	CASSFYNEQYF	TGTGCCAGCAGCTTTTATAACGAGCAGTACTTC
TRBV3-1	TRBJ1-2	many	-	CASSRSPLTNYGYTF	TGTGCCAGCAGCCGAAGCCCTCTTACTAACTATGGCTACACCTTC
TRBV29-1	TRBJ1-4	-	-	CSVDAGPGEKLFF	TGCAGCGTTGATGCAGGGCCGGGGGAAAAACTGTTTTTT
TRBV7-3	TRBJ2-1	many	-	CASSDGNEQFF	TGTGCCAGCAGCGATGGCAATGAGCAGTTCTTC
TRBV28	TRBJ1-5	many	-	CASSPGPGQPQHF	TGTGCCAGCAGCCCAGGACCAGGCCAGCCCCAGCATTTT
TRBV7-6	TRBJ2-1	-	-	CASSPGTSSNSYNEQLF	TGTGCCAGCAGCCCGGGGACTTCCTCTAACTCCTACAATGAGCAGCTCTTC
TRBV11-2	TRBJ2-7	many	TRBD2	CASSPRAGVYEQYF	TGTGCCAGCAGCCCAAGAGCGGGAGTCTACGAGCAGTACTTC
TRBV7-9	TRBJ2-5	many	TRBD1	CASRGSRGRRETQYF	TGTGCCAGCAGAGGCTCCAGGGGGCGCAGGGAGACCCAGTACTTC
TRBV9	TRBJ2-7	-	-	CASSIHSGTLYEQYF	TGTGCCAGCAGCATACACTCCGGGACCCTCTACGAGCAGTACTTC
TRBV27	TRBJ2-7	few	TRBD2	CASSLALADPSYEQYF	TGTGCCAGCAGTTTGGCCCTAGCGGACCCTTCCTACGAGCAGTACTTC
TRBV20-1	TRBJ2-3	few	-	CSARDGTTGLSTDTQYF	TGCAGTGCTAGAGATGGTACGACAGGACTTAGCACAGATACGCAGTATTTT
TRBV19	TRBJ2-1	once	-	CASSIQAISHEQFF	TGTGCCAGTAGTATACAGGCCATAAGCCATGAGCAGTTCTTC
TRBV20-1	TRBJ2-5	few	-	CSARDRAGAISGQETQYF	TGCAGTGCTAGAGATCGGGCGGGCGCCATTTCGGGACAAGAGACCCAGTACTTC
TRBV7-2	TRBJ1-1	once	-	CASSSPPGLNTEAFF	TGTGCCAGCAGCTCACCACCGGGCCTGAACACTGAAGCTTTCTTT
TRBV7-6	TRBJ2-7	-	-	CASSLHAQRNSYEQYF	TGTGCCAGCAGCTTACATGCACAGCGGAATTCCTACGAGCAGTACTTC
TRBV9	TRBJ2-3	-	TRBD2	CASSTGTSGLPSTDTQYF	TGTGCCAGCAGCACGGGGACTAGCGGACTTCCTAGCACAGATACGCAGTATTTT
TRBV6-1	TRBJ2-1	many	-	CASNPLTYWGTNEQFF	TGTGCCAGCAATCCACTTACCTATTGGGGAACCAATGAGCAGTTCTTC
TRBV7-9	TRBJ1-1	many	-	CASSARSGGLNTEAFF	TGTGCCAGCAGCGCCCGATCCGGGGGACTTAACACTGAAGCTTTCTTT
TRBV20-1	TRBJ1-2	many	-	CSAFTAGNYGYTF	TGCAGTGCCTTTACCGCGGGGAACTATGGCTACACCTTC
TRBV3-1	TRBJ1-3	-	-	CASSDSGRDGNTIYF	TGTGCCAGCAGCGACTCTGGCAGGGATGGAAACACCATATATTTT
TRBV29-1	TRBJ1-5	few	-	CSAAASSNQPQHF	TGCAGCGCAGCCGCGTCCAGCAATCAGCCCCAGCATTTT
TRBV3-1	TRBJ2-1	many	TRBD1	CASSRFDRGGRSEQFF	TGTGCCAGCAGTCGATTCGACAGGGGGGGGAGGAGTGAGCAGTTCTTC
TRBV20-1	TRBJ2-5	many	-	CSALLPYQETQYF	TGCAGTGCCCTCCTCCCGTACCAAGAGACCCAGTACTTC
TRBV24-1	TRBJ2-2	many	TRBD2	CATSSSGRGPNTGELFF	TGTGCCACCAGTAGTAGCGGGAGAGGGCCTAACACCGGGGAGCTGTTTTTT
TRBV28	TRBJ2-7	many	-	CASSFSGPGWYEQYF	TGTGCCAGCAGTTTCAGCGGGCCGGGATGGTACGAGCAGTACTTC
TRBV7-8	TRBJ2-7	few	-	CASSLELGSYEQYF	TGTGCCAGCAGCTTAGAGCTGGGTAGCTACGAGCAGTACTTC
TRBV11-3	TRBJ2-5	-	TRBD1	CASSSGTGAQTQYF	TGTGCCAGCAGCTCCGGGACAGGGGCCCAGACCCAGTACTTC
TRBV19	TRBJ1-6	-	-	CATGLLGGPLHF	TGTGCCACGGGACTCCTAGGGGGACCCCTCCACTTT
TRBV27	TRBJ2-2	few	TRBD1	CASRRDSLTGELFF	TGTGCCAGCAGAAGGGACAGCCTTACCGGGGAGCTGTTTTTT
TRBV4-2	TRBJ2-7	many	-	CASSQSLDSSYEQYF	TGTGCCAGCAGCCAAAGCCTCGACAGTTCCTACGAGCAGTACTTC
TRBV19	TRBJ1-5	few	-	CASSMRRYREGQPQHF	TGTGCCAGTAGTATGCGCCGGTACAGGGAAGGACAGCCCCAGCATTTT
TRBV28	TRBJ1-3	-	-	CANSSLLWGKAGNTIYF	TGTGCCAACAGTTCCCTCCTTTGGGGGAAAGCTGGAAACACCATATATTTT
TRBV5-1	TRBJ1-2	many	-	CASSLDPAYGYTF	TGCGCCAGCAGCTTGGATCCGGCCTATGGCTACACCTTC
TRBV10-3	TRBJ1-5	-	-	CAISEDGQNQPQHF	TGTGCCATCAGTGAGGACGGACAAAATCAGCCCCAGCATTTT
TRBV30	TRBJ2-5	many	-	CAWSGDSGIEETQYF	TGTGCCTGGAGTGGGGACAGCGGGATAGAAGAGACCCAGTACTTC
TRBV7-9	TRBJ2-5	many	-	CASSFGRSQETQYF	TGTGCCAGCAGCTTCGGGCGGAGCCAAGAGACCCAGTACTTC
TRBV7-9	TRBJ2-7	many	-	CASSLELDYEQYF	TGTGCCAGCAGCTTAGAACTGGACTACGAGCAGTACTTC
TRBV18	TRBJ2-2	many	TRBD2	CASSPQAGGMNTGELFF	TGTGCCAGCTCACCACAAGCGGGAGGGATGAACACCGGGGAGCTGTTTTTT